This entry features one TCR beta chain sequence. Its target is unknown. This specimen comes from a study of cytomegalovirus exposure and HLA in healthy donors. Study-level results: In vitro testing confirmed three CMV-associated chains as specific for CMV antigens. As was reported, the classifier diagnosed cytomegalovirus status with high specificity and sensitivity. Later analysis associated a missense DCLRE1C variant with TCR beta V- and J-gene trimming.

PCR was performed using 60 Vbeta and 13 Jbeta primers. The data were produced by immunoSEQ multiplex PCR, yet TCRdb's version contains in-frame clones alone and is incomplete. In all, the sample yields roughly 40,000 clones. The sample taken for sequencing was PBMCs. This TCR derives from a man aged 25 to 40 in good health and CMV-seronegative.

The CDR3 here is CATSIQGVHEQYF. DNA of the CDR3: TGTGCCACCAGCATCCAAGGAGTCCACGAGCAGTACTTC. The genes are TRBV15 and TRBJ2-7; D gene unclear. Trimming left V 4 bases short and J 5 bases short, with 12 bases between. The CDR3 sequence is 13 residues long. CDR1 is LNHNV, CDR2 YYDKDF, per germline (reference sequence).